Presented here are 14 T cell receptor beta chains from one specimen sequenced in a study of a mutant IDH1 vaccine in newly diagnosed glioma. Their antigen targets remain unknown. Method: immunoSEQ multiplex PCR; TCRdb's copy keeps in-frame clones and lacks some. This table has tens of thousands of clones, 85% to 90% appearing once. As for time point: week 35, safety follow-up. A 20-mer mutant IDH1 peptide at 300 ug was injected subcutaneously with topical imiquimod. This sample comprised PBMCs, obtained from a glioma patient whose treatment included an IDH1 peptide vaccine. The receptors here all came from a man younger than 45 with glioma.

The rearrangement links TRBV4-3 to TRBJ1-1; no reliable D call. This CDR3 is built from 14 residues. Germline V gene sequence: CDR1 LGHNA, CDR2 YSLEER. The V and J ends lost 4 bases and 4 bases respectively, with 13 bases between them. The CDR3 loop reads CASSLYNLGTEAFF. CDR3 nucleotides: TGCGCCAGCAGCCTCTATAACCTGGGCACTGAAGCTTTCTTT.

The chain recombines TRBV2 with TRBJ2-3, with unresolved D. Germline V gives CDR1 SNHLY, CDR2 FYNNEI. V was clipped by 1 base and J by 2 bases, with 10 bases between them. The CDR3 totals 15 residues. CDR3 nucleotides: TGTGCCAGCAGTGAAGGACTCCCGACCACAGATACGCAGTATTTT. Amino acid sequence: CASSEGLPTTDTQYF.

The rearrangement links TRBV18 to TRBJ2-3, with 9 bases matching TRBD2. After removal of 4 bases from V and 1 base from J, the junction contained 6 bases not matched to a gene. The CDR3 runs 16 residues. The germline CDR1 and CDR2 sequences are KGHSH and LQKENI. The CDR3 loop is CASSRARLAGTDTQYF. The DNA of the CDR3 is TGTGCCAGCTCACGAGCCCGACTAGCGGGCACAGATACGCAGTATTTT.

The chain uses TRBV4-2 and TRBJ1-3; D uncertain. V lost 0 bases to trimming and J lost 0 bases, with 9 bases between them. The CDR3 has 16 residues. Germline V gene sequence: CDR1 LGHNA, CDR2 YNFKEQ. The CDR3 is CASSQDYTNSGNTIYF. CDR3 sequence (DNA): TGTGCCAGCAGCCAAGACTACACAAACTCTGGAAACACCATATATTTT.

The rearrangement joins TRBV18 to TRBJ2-4; D tentatively fits TRBD1 or TRBD2 (6 bases each). Germline loops: CDR1 KGHSH, CDR2 LQKENI. Trimming shortened V by 1 base and J by 8 bases, and 12 bases separated the two germline ends. This CDR3 has 14 amino acids. The CDR3 region is CASSPRTEGDIQYF. CDR3 coding DNA: TGTGCCAGCTCACCACGGACGGAGGGGGACATTCAGTACTTC.

The chain has TRBV30 and TRBJ1-5; 7 bases are a match to TRBD1. Germline trimming cut 2 bases from V and 1 base from J; bases unmatched to any gene: 5. Germline values: CDR1 GTSNPN, CDR2 SVGIG (reference sequence). This CDR3 is built from 15 residues. The CDR3 is CAWSLRGQSNQPQHF. The CDR3, as DNA: TGTGCCTGGAGTTTAAGGGGGCAGAGCAATCAGCCCCAGCATTTT.

V gene TRBV2 combines with J gene TRBJ2-7, with TRBD1 matching over 10 bases. CDR1 SNHLY and CDR2 FYNNEI come from the germline V gene. The trim removed 7 bases at V and 4 bases at J, leaving 16 bases unmatched. This CDR3 contains 17 residues. The CDR3 sequence: CASTRRAPVGQGYEQYF. Here the CDR3 DNA reads TGTGCCAGCACCAGAAGGGCCCCGGTGGGACAGGGGTACGAGCAGTACTTC.

V and J are TRBV4-1 and TRBJ1-5, with D perhaps matching TRBD1 (6 bases). Germline lookup yields CDR1 MGHRA and CDR2 YSYEKL. V shed 0 bases and J shed 5 bases, with 17 bases lying between them. The CDR3 covers 17 residues. The CDR3 DNA sequence: TGCGCCAGCAGCCAAGAGTTTTGGGGGCTACCTGATCAGCCCCAGCATTTT. This gives the protein CASSQEFWGLPDQPQHF.

V gene TRBV29-1 combines with J gene TRBJ1-2; D not resolved. The germline CDR1 and CDR2 sequences are SQVTM and ANQGSEA. Trimming shortened V by 4 bases and J by 0 bases, and 15 bases separated the two germline ends. This CDR3 is 15 amino acids long. In DNA, the CDR3 is TGCAGCGTTGTGGTTAATAGGGTCTCTAACTATGGCTACACCTTC. The encoded protein is CSVVVNRVSNYGYTF.

The chain combines TRBV19 with TRBJ1-4; TRBD1 agrees at 10 bases. Germline trimming cut 7 bases from V and 7 bases from J; bases unmatched to any gene: 6. Germline V CDR1 and CDR2: LNHDA, SQIVND (reference sequence). This CDR3 has 14 amino acids. CDR3: CASNRQGAAEKLFF. The CDR3 nucleotides read TGTGCCAGTAACCGACAGGGGGCTGCTGAAAAACTGTTTTTT.

The rearrangement links TRBV5-4 to TRBJ2-4; D is undetermined. V shed 0 bases and J shed 7 bases, with 14 bases lying between them. CDR1 is SGHNT and CDR2 is YYREEE in the germline V gene (reference sequence). The CDR3 runs 15 residues. This chain's CDR3 is CASSLEAQKGNIQYF. The CDR3 nucleotides are TGTGCCAGCAGCTTGGAGGCACAAAAAGGGAACATTCAGTACTTC. Full variable domain (outside the CDR3, taken from reference TRBV5-4 and TRBJ2-4): ETGVTQSPTHLIKTRGQQVTLRCSSQSGHNTVSWYQQALGQGPQFIFQYYREEENGRGNFPPRFSGLQFPNYSSELNVNALELDDSALYLCASSLEAQKGNIQYFGAGTRLSVL.

This rearrangement joins TRBV19 to TRBJ2-1; 8 nucleotides agree with TRBD1. The J segment lost 4 bases and the V segment lost 10 bases, leaving 15 bases of the junction unmatched. CDR3 length: 16 residues. Per the germline V gene, CDR1 is LNHDA and CDR2 is SQIVND (reference sequence). The CDR3 loop is CATKLQGAFGYNEQFF. The CDR3 DNA reads TGTGCCACAAAACTCCAGGGGGCCTTTGGATACAATGAGCAGTTCTTC.

The chain joins TRBV6-6 to TRBJ1-6; D uncertain. CDR3 size: 13 residues. Trimming took 2 bases from V and 5 from J, leaving 4 bases between them. The germline gives CDR1 MNHNY, CDR2 SVGAGI (reference sequence). The chain's CDR3 is CASSYADNSPLHF. The CDR3 DNA is TGTGCCAGCAGTTACGCGGATAATTCACCCCTCCACTTT.

This chain uses TRBV28 with TRBJ1-1; 9 bases agree with TRBD1. The CDR3 covers 16 residues. Trimming at V came to 1 base and at J to 5 bases, leaving 8 bases not matched to a gene. CDR1 is MDHEN, CDR2 SYDVKM, per germline. The CDR3: CASSLYGGTGRTEAFF. CDR3 in DNA: TGTGCCAGCAGTTTATACGGAGGGACAGGGAGGACTGAAGCTTTCTTT.